A single sample is the source of the 32 T cell receptor beta chains below, sequenced in a study of type 1 and type 2 diabetes patients. Amplification started from genomic DNA. The TCR beta CDR3 region was amplified using 30 forward and 13 reverse primers. TCRdb passed the multiplex PCR reads through MiXCR, listing each CDR3 protein once. Among more than 250,000 distinct CDR3 sequences, roughly 50% were seen once, and the ten largest hold about 13%. The sample comprised peripheral blood mononuclear cells (PBMCs). All receptors derive from a man aged 18 to 30 with type 2 diabetes.

V usage is TRBV27 and J usage is TRBJ2-7; 7 bases fit TRBD2. Unmatched junction bases numbered 10, after V lost 5 bases and J lost 3 bases. Germline loops: CDR1 MNHEY, CDR2 SMNVEV (reference sequence). The length of the CDR3 is 15 residues. The CDR3 DNA is TGTGCCAGCAGTATGGGGGTTTGGGGGGGCTACGAGCAGTACTTC. Its translation: CASSMGVWGGYEQYF.

This rearrangement joins TRBV12-3 or TRBV12-4 to TRBJ2-3; the D call may be TRBD1 or TRBD2 (5 bases each). Trimming shortened V by 11 bases and J by 2 bases, and 20 bases separated the two germline ends. The CDR3 is made up of 15 amino acids. In DNA form, the CDR3 reads TGTGCCCACACTTTGGGGCGGGTTCCCACAGATACGCAGTATTTT. It codes for CAHTLGRVPTDTQYF.

To note about this clonotype: One end of the junction is discordant with germline, which a read error may explain. This chain links TRBV24-1 with TRBJ2-1; D not resolved. Per the germline V gene, CDR1 is KGHDR and CDR2 is SFDVKD. The CDR3 is 13 amino acids. The CDR3 region is CASSYSTGVEQFF. In DNA, the CDR3 is TGTGCCAGCAGTTACTCGACGGGTGTGGAGCAGTTCTTC.

This clonotype was seen once. The chain recombines TRBV28 with TRBJ1-2; perhaps TRBD1 as D (5 bases). The CDR3 loop spans 16 amino acids. The V and J ends lost 7 bases and 3 bases respectively, with 21 bases between them. Germline V CDR1 and CDR2: MDHEN, SYDVKM. CDR3 amino acids: CASTARAGRSDYGYTF. CDR3 in DNA: TGTGCCAGCACCGCCCGGGCAGGGCGGTCGGACTATGGCTACACCTTC.

This clonotype was observed a few times. The chain has TRBV6-5 and TRBJ1-1, with D possibly matching TRBD1 (5 bases). V lost 5 bases and J 4 bases, leaving 17 bases between the germline ends. This CDR3 has 15 amino acids. From germline, CDR1 is MNHEY and CDR2 SVGAGI. The CDR3 sequence: CASSDSRAASTEAFF. Written as DNA, the CDR3 is TGTGCCAGCAGTGACAGCAGGGCAGCGAGCACTGAAGCTTTCTTT.

Details on this clonotype: Relative to the germline gene, one junction end is altered; a read error may explain this. J is TRBJ2-1 and V is TRBV7-6; D remains unclear. The length of the CDR3 is 18 residues. Germline values: CDR1 SGHVS, CDR2 FNYEAQ. CDR3 DNA: TGTGCCGGCAGCTTAGTGGCCGGGTCCATAAATTCCTACAATGAGCAGTTCTTC. Amino acids: CAGSLVAGSINSYNEQFF. The full variable domain, completed using reference TRBV7-6 and TRBJ2-1, is GAGVSQSPRYKVTKRGQDVALRCDPISGHVSLYWYRQALGQGPEFLTYFNYEAQQDKSGLPNDRFSAERPEGSISTLTIQRTEQRDSAMYRCAGSLVAGSINSYNEQFFGPGTRLTVL.

This chain joins TRBV5-1 and TRBJ2-2; D remains unclear. The CDR3 runs 15 residues. Trimming cost V 3 bases and J 0 bases, with 9 bases left between them. The V gene's germline CDR1 is SGHRS and CDR2 YFSETQ. CDR3 nucleotide sequence: TGCGCCAGCAGCTCCGGAGTAGCGAACACCGGGGAGCTGTTTTTT. It encodes CASSSGVANTGELFF.

V and J are TRBV20-1 and TRBJ2-5, with D possibly being TRBD2 (5 bases). Germline V gives CDR1 DFQATT, CDR2 SNEGSKA (reference sequence). The CDR3 length is 13 residues. V shed 6 bases and J shed 3 bases, with 14 bases lying between them. The CDR3 coding sequence is TGCAGTGCCGACGGGGTAGGGAAAGAGACCCAGTACTTC. Translation: CSADGVGKETQYF.

This clonotype was recorded at least ten times. V usage is TRBV7-8 and J usage is TRBJ1-6; TRBD1 aligns across 7 bases. This CDR3 is built from 16 residues. CDR1 and CDR2 from the germline V gene are SGHVS and FQNEAQ. V lost 1 base, J lost 9 bases, and 9 bases stayed unmatched. The CDR3 DNA sequence: TGTGCCAGCAGCTTAGAGTCGGGACAGTTACTTTCACCCCTCCACTTT. Residues: CASSLESGQLLSPLHF.

The chain has TRBV12-3 or TRBV12-4 and TRBJ1-4; D remains unclear. Between the trimmed V and J ends, which lost 5 bases and 5 bases, there was a span of 12 bases. The CDR3 totals 14 residues. Here the CDR3 DNA reads TGTGCCAGCAGTACCCTGGGGAGAAATGAAAAACTGTTTTTT. Amino acids: CASSTLGRNEKLFF.

This clonotype occurred once. Germline and junction disagree at one end, which may indicate a read error. The V and J genes are TRBV10-1 and TRBJ2-1; TRBD2 matches at 12 bases. Looked up from germline, CDR1 is WNHNN and CDR2 is SYGVQD (reference sequence). CDR3 length: 19 amino acids. Written as DNA, the CDR3 is TGTGCCAGCAGCCAAGATAGTCTAGCGGGAGGGCCCCACTACAATGAGCAGTTCTTC. It translates to CASSQDSLAGGPHYNEQFF.

J is TRBJ1-3 and V is TRBV29-1; 7 nucleotides align to TRBD1. The germline gives CDR1 SQVTM, CDR2 ANQGSEA. The CDR3 consists of 20 residues. CDR3 coding DNA: TGCCGCTTATCACCTATTTCGGGACAGCCCAAAACGCCCTCTGGAAACACCATATATTTT. Residues: CRLSPISGQPKTPSGNTIYF.

This clonotype was counted a few times. The chain joins TRBV6-6 to TRBJ1-1; D is unresolved. The V end lost 0 bases, the J end lost 7 bases, and 12 bases lay between the germline ends. This CDR3 spans 14 amino acids. CDR1 is MNHNY and CDR2 is SVGAGI in the germline V gene (reference sequence). The CDR3 protein is CASSYSLTDYEAFF. The CDR3 DNA sequence: TGTGCCAGCAGTTACTCGCTAACAGACTATGAAGCTTTCTTT.

This clonotype was recorded only once. V and J are TRBV27 and TRBJ2-1; TRBD2 aligns across 10 bases. J lost 2 bases, V lost 7 bases, and 5 bases had no gene match. Germline CDR1 and CDR2: MNHEY and SMNVEV (reference sequence). This CDR3 spans 15 amino acids. CDR3: CASIEAGGAYNEQFF. CDR3 nucleotide sequence: TGTGCCAGCATAGAAGCGGGGGGGGCCTACAATGAGCAGTTCTTC.

The chain couples TRBV7-2 to TRBJ1-2, with TRBD1 as a possible D gene (5 bases). Germline-derived CDR1 and CDR2 are SGHTA and FQGNSA. This CDR3 has 15 residues. V lost 1 base and J 1 base, leaving 10 bases between the germline ends. Here the CDR3 reads CASSLGPGGNYGYTF. The CDR3, as DNA: TGTGCCAGCAGCTTAGGCCCGGGGGGTAACTATGGCTACACCTTC.

This clonotype appeared a few times. The chain uses TRBV2 and TRBJ2-3; TRBD2 matches at 10 bases. Trimming took 8 bases from V and 6 from J; bases not matched to a gene: 5. Germline V lookup: CDR1 SNHLY, CDR2 FYNNEI. The CDR3 is made up of 13 amino acids. In DNA, the CDR3 is TGTGCCAGCGCAGCGGGGGGGGCTGATACGCAGTATTTT. Its translation is CASAAGGADTQYF.

This clonotype was recorded only once. The chain is built from TRBV2 and TRBJ1-1; a weak D match, TRBD1 (5 bases). Per the germline V gene, CDR1 is SNHLY and CDR2 is FYNNEI. V lost 8 bases and J lost 2, with 21 bases in between. The CDR3 contains 16 residues. The CDR3 nucleotides are TGTGCCAGCGGCCCAGGGAGTTTAGGGAAAAACACTGAAGCTTTCTTT. Translation: CASGPGSLGKNTEAFF.

This clonotype appeared a few times. The chain is built from TRBV7-2 and TRBJ1-2, with TRBD1 identical over 8 bases. This CDR3 has 15 amino acids. Trimming removed 4 bases from V and 2 bases from J; junction bases left unmatched: 6. Per the germline V gene, CDR1 is SGHTA and CDR2 is FQGNSA. The CDR3 reads CASSYMQGANYGYTF. The DNA for the CDR3 is TGTGCCAGCAGCTACATGCAGGGGGCGAACTATGGCTACACCTTC.

The chain joins TRBV12-3 or TRBV12-4 to TRBJ2-1; no clear D. The CDR3 sequence is 16 residues long. Deletions cut 2 bases from V and 5 bases from J, with 16 bases between. CDR3 sequence: CASSLFSGFGHNEQFF. The CDR3 region has the DNA TGTGCCAGCAGTTTATTTTCTGGGTTCGGCCACAATGAGCAGTTCTTC.

The chain joins TRBV12-3 or TRBV12-4 to TRBJ2-2, with 8 bases identical to TRBD2. V was clipped by 6 bases and J by 5 bases; unmatched bases: 2. The CDR3 has 13 amino acids. CDR3 DNA sequence: TGTGCCAGCAGGGCTAGCGGGACCGGGGAGCTGTTTTTT. Its translation is CASRASGTGELFF.

V usage is TRBV10-1 and J usage is TRBJ2-3; 13 bases map to TRBD2. The CDR3 is 15 amino acids. The junction had 3 bases not matched to a gene; V was cut back by 6 bases and J by 3 bases. Germline CDR1 reads WNHNN; CDR2 reads SYGVQD (reference sequence). Written as DNA, the CDR3 is TGCGCCAGCAGAGTGGGACTAGCGGGGACAGATACGCAGTATTTT. It is translated as CASRVGLAGTDTQYF.

Only a few counts were recorded for this clonotype. This rearrangement joins TRBV19 to TRBJ1-1; no clear D gene. Germline V gene data show CDR1 as LNHDA and CDR2 as SQIVND (reference sequence). The V and J ends lost 3 bases and 4 bases respectively, with 12 bases between them. The CDR3 loop spans 14 amino acids. This CDR3 is CASSMVTPRTEAFF. CDR3 nucleotide sequence: TGTGCCAGTAGTATGGTGACTCCTCGCACTGAAGCTTTCTTT.

The chain joins TRBV2 to TRBJ2-2, with unresolved D. The CDR3 spans 14 residues. Trimming stripped 0 bases from V and 2 bases from J, with 4 bases between. Germline V gives CDR1 SNHLY, CDR2 FYNNEI. The CDR3 DNA is TGTGCCAGCAGTGAAGCCGGAAACACCGGGGAGCTGTTTTTT. It codes for CASSEAGNTGELFF.

The rearrangement links TRBV4-3 to TRBJ2-7; 7 positions agree with TRBD2. V was pared by 4 bases and J by 5 bases, with 11 bases of the junction left unmatched. The CDR3 is 15 residues long. The germline V gene has CDR1 LGHNA and CDR2 YSLEER. The CDR3: CASSLRGGRGDEQYF. CDR3 DNA: TGCGCCAGCAGCCTGCGGGGCGGGAGAGGAGACGAGCAGTACTTC.

In this sample, this clonotype turned up a few times. The rearrangement uses TRBV7-3 and TRBJ2-6; D not certain. The germline gives CDR1 SGHTA, CDR2 FQGTGA. Trimming cost V 1 base and J 2 bases, with 9 bases left between them. The CDR3 spans 16 residues. CDR3 amino acids: CASSLMQVTGANVLTF. DNA for the CDR3: TGTGCCAGCAGCTTAATGCAGGTTACTGGGGCCAACGTCCTGACTTTC.

This clonotype was counted at least ten times. The chain employs TRBV2 and TRBJ1-2, with D perhaps matching TRBD1 (5 bases). Germline assignment: CDR1 SNHLY and CDR2 FYNNEI. This CDR3 region has 16 residues. The V gene lost 2 bases and the J gene lost 5 bases, with 18 bases spanning the gap. In DNA, the CDR3 is TGTGCCAGCAGTGAATTAGGACGGGGCGGACCATATGGCTACACCTTC. Protein: CASSELGRGGPYGYTF. The full variable domain, completed using reference TRBV2 and TRBJ1-2, is EPEVTQTPSHQVTQMGQEVILRCVPISNHLYFYWYRQILGQKVEFLVSFYNNEISEKSEIFDDQFSVERPDGSNFTLKIRSTKLEDSAMYFCASSELGRGGPYGYTFGSGTRLTVV.

This clonotype was seen a handful of times. V is TRBV5-1 and J is TRBJ1-5; 9 bases match TRBD1. CDR1 is SGHRS, CDR2 YFSETQ, per germline. J gave up 6 bases and V 4 bases, and 8 bases lay outside the gene matches. This CDR3 region has 15 residues. The CDR3 is CASSTTGGEGQPQHF. DNA of the CDR3: TGCGCCAGCAGCACAACAGGGGGCGAGGGTCAGCCCCAGCATTTT.

This clonotype was found a few times. In DNA, the CDR3 is TGTGCCAGCAGTTTAGCTGTAGGGTTCACTGAAGCTTTCTTT. It encodes CASSLAVGFTEAFF. The J gene is TRBJ1-1, the V gene TRBV12-3 or TRBV12-4; no definite D call. V was shortened by 0 bases and J by 4 bases, with 9 bases between the two germline ends. This CDR3 comprises 14 residues.

This clonotype came up a few times. The chain carries TRBV19 and TRBJ2-1, with D perhaps TRBD2 (5 bases). The V gene's germline CDR1 is LNHDA and CDR2 SQIVND (reference sequence). Trimming took off 7 bases at V and 7 bases at J, with 11 bases between the two ends. This CDR3 comprises 12 residues. The CDR3 nucleotides read TGTGCCAGTAACGGGGTGGGGAATGAGCAGTTCTTC. It specifies CASNGVGNEQFF.

The J gene is TRBJ2-1, the V gene TRBV5-1; TRBD1 aligns across 8 bases. Germline trimming cut 4 bases from V and 3 bases from J; bases unmatched to any gene: 12. Per germline, CDR1 SGHRS and CDR2 YFSETQ. This CDR3 has 17 amino acids. The CDR3 sequence is CASSQRVLGQGYNEQFF. The CDR3 DNA is TGCGCCAGCAGCCAACGAGTCTTAGGACAGGGCTACAATGAGCAGTTCTTC.

V and J are TRBV5-1 and TRBJ2-7; a weak D match, TRBD1 (8 bases). Germline assignment: CDR1 SGHRS and CDR2 YFSETQ. The CDR3 covers 15 residues. The V and J ends lost 5 bases and 2 bases respectively, with 17 bases between them. CDR3 protein: CASSPNRGGTYEQYF. Here the CDR3 DNA reads TGCGCCAGCAGTCCTAACAGGGGGGGGACCTACGAGCAGTACTTC.

The genes are TRBV13 and TRBJ1-1; D is ambiguous. This CDR3 has 13 amino acids. CDR1 PRHDT and CDR2 FYEKMQ come from the germline V gene (reference sequence). V lost 1 base and J lost 3, with 6 bases in between. The CDR3 region is CASSLATHTEAFF. The DNA of the CDR3 is TGTGCCAGCAGCTTAGCCACCCACACTGAAGCTTTCTTT.